A single sample is the source of the 4 T cell receptor beta chains below, sequenced in a study of blood T cell repertoires in COVID-19. The method was immunoSEQ multiplex PCR; TCRdb's version includes in-frame clones alone and lacks a portion of them. This table holds 110,000 or so clones, around 84% found once. Sequencing used peripheral blood. These receptors all come from a woman aged 40-49 years with acute or convalescent COVID-19.

The J gene is TRBJ1-2, the V gene TRBV6-5; D possibly corresponds to TRBD1 (6 bases). This CDR3 spans 16 amino acids. Germline CDR1 and CDR2: MNHEY and SVGAGI. The V gene lost 4 bases and the J gene lost 8 bases, with 23 bases spanning the gap. DNA of the CDR3: TGTGCCAGCAGTTTGACGTCGGGAGGGGGATTAGGCGGCTACACCTTC. It codes for CASSLTSGGGLGGYTF.

The chain recombines TRBV4-3 with TRBJ2-7; D might be TRBD1 (6 bases). The V and J ends lost 3 bases and 7 bases respectively, with 16 bases between them. Germline CDR1 LGHNA, CDR2 YSLEER. This CDR3 has 14 amino acids. The CDR3 reads CASSHATGSFEQYF. The CDR3 DNA is TGCGCCAGCAGCCACGCTACAGGGTCATTTGAGCAGTACTTC.

This clone was picked up a small number of times. The chain recombines TRBV10-1 with TRBJ2-1; 8 bases are a match to TRBD2. Germline CDR1 is WNHNN and CDR2 is SYGVQD (reference sequence). The CDR3 spans 15 residues. J lost 4 bases, V lost 6 bases, and 8 bases had no gene match. This chain's CDR3 is CASRLTGGGYNEQFF. DNA for the CDR3: TGCGCCAGCAGACTGACCGGGGGGGGGTACAATGAGCAGTTCTTC.

This chain connects TRBV4-1 to TRBJ2-5; 7 bases are shared with TRBD1. With 4 bases clipped from V and 1 base from J, the junction kept 12 bases outside the gene matches. The CDR3 length is 17 residues. Germline V CDR1 and CDR2: MGHRA, YSYEKL. The CDR3: CASSPAMGTDFQETQYF. CDR3 nucleotides: TGCGCCAGCAGCCCTGCAATGGGGACAGATTTCCAAGAGACCCAGTACTTC.